These T cell receptor beta chains were read from a single sample in a study of blood T cell repertoires in COVID-19. TCRdb's copy holds only in-frame clones and misses some; the assay was immunoSEQ multiplex PCR. The table shows about 150,000 clones, with about 85% occurring only once. Sequencing used peripheral blood. Source of these receptors: a woman in her 70s with acute or convalescent COVID-19. Both conserved end residues are part of each CDR3. D genes are given only for firm matches. Size tells how often a clone was seen (once, few, many) or the class of an expanded clone, and some rows leave it out.

abundance: .
d_gene: .
v_gene: TRBV27
j_gene: TRBJ2-5
CDR3aa: CASSFMIEVLETQYF
CDR3nt: TGTGCCAGCAGTTTCATGATAGAGGTGTTAGAGACCCAGTACTTC

abundance: .
d_gene: .
v_gene: TRBV5-4
j_gene: TRBJ1-2
CDR3aa: CASSFSGILNYGYTF
CDR3nt: TGTGCCAGCAGCTTCTCCGGTATTCTTAACTATGGCTACACCTTC

abundance: .
d_gene: .
v_gene: TRBV20-1
j_gene: TRBJ1-2
CDR3aa: CSASARANYGYTF
CDR3nt: TGCAGTGCTAGTGCCAGGGCTAACTATGGCTACACCTTC

abundance: few
d_gene: .
v_gene: TRBV7-2
j_gene: TRBJ2-3
CDR3aa: CASSSALKASETQYF
CDR3nt: TGTGCCAGCAGCTCCGCGCTGAAGGCCTCGGAGACGCAGTATTTT

abundance: .
d_gene: TRBD2
v_gene: TRBV10-3
j_gene: TRBJ2-2
CDR3aa: CAISEWGGSTGELFF
CDR3nt: TGTGCCATCAGTGAGTGGGGGGGAAGCACCGGGGAGCTGTTTTTT

abundance: once
d_gene: TRBD1
v_gene: TRBV29-1
j_gene: TRBJ2-5
CDR3aa: CSVLGQGETQYF
CDR3nt: TGCAGCGTCTTGGGACAGGGGGAGACCCAGTACTTC

abundance: .
d_gene: TRBD2
v_gene: TRBV6-6
j_gene: TRBJ2-3
CDR3aa: CASSSSGGGTDTQYF
CDR3nt: TGTGCCAGCAGTTCAAGCGGGGGGGGCACAGATACGCAGTATTTT

abundance: .
d_gene: .
v_gene: TRBV7-9
j_gene: TRBJ1-2
CDR3aa: CASSMAGIPSYGYTF
CDR3nt: TGTGCCAGCAGCATGGCGGGGATTCCGAGCTATGGCTACACCTTC

abundance: .
d_gene: TRBD1
v_gene: TRBV2
j_gene: TRBJ2-5
CDR3aa: CASRAQGATLQETQYF
CDR3nt: TGTGCCAGCAGAGCACAGGGGGCAACGCTCCAAGAGACCCAGTACTTC

abundance: .
d_gene: .
v_gene: TRBV11-3
j_gene: TRBJ1-1
CDR3aa: CASSLAPFKQNTEAFF
CDR3nt: TGTGCCAGCAGCCTAGCCCCGTTCAAACAGAACACTGAAGCTTTCTTT

abundance: .
d_gene: TRBD2
v_gene: TRBV3-1/TRBV3-2
j_gene: TRBJ2-5
CDR3aa: CASSSQRGAAGKETQYF
CDR3nt: TGTGCCAGCAGCTCTCAGCGGGGGGCGGCGGGGAAAGAGACCCAGTACTTC

abundance: few
d_gene: TRBD1
v_gene: TRBV3-1/TRBV3-2
j_gene: TRBJ1-3
CDR3aa: CASSRTGVAGNTIYF
CDR3nt: TGTGCCAGCAGCCGCACAGGGGTAGCAGGAAACACCATATATTTT

abundance: .
d_gene: TRBD1
v_gene: TRBV4-1
j_gene: TRBJ2-6
CDR3aa: CASSQSTTGVLISGANVLTF
CDR3nt: TGCGCCAGCAGCCAGTCCACCACAGGGGTCCTTATTTCTGGGGCCAACGTCCTGACTTTC

abundance: .
d_gene: .
v_gene: TRBV4-1
j_gene: TRBJ1-5
CDR3aa: CASSQGWRRARQPQHF
CDR3nt: TGCGCCAGCAGCCAAGGTTGGCGGCGGGCCCGGCAGCCCCAGCATTTT

abundance: .
d_gene: TRBD1
v_gene: TRBV19
j_gene: TRBJ1-4
CDR3aa: CASNDRGGEKLFF
CDR3nt: TGTGCCAGTAACGACAGGGGGGGTGAAAAACTGTTTTTT

abundance: once
d_gene: .
v_gene: TRBV19
j_gene: TRBJ1-1
CDR3aa: CASSIDSRPNTEAFF
CDR3nt: TGTGCCAGTAGTATAGACAGTCGCCCGAACACTGAAGCTTTCTTT

abundance: .
d_gene: TRBD2
v_gene: TRBV29-1
j_gene: TRBJ2-2
CDR3aa: CSVGTRANTGELFF
CDR3nt: TGCAGCGTGGGGACTAGGGCCAACACCGGGGAGCTGTTTTTT

abundance: .
d_gene: TRBD1
v_gene: TRBV10-3
j_gene: TRBJ1-6
CDR3aa: CAISAQRQGLNSPLHF
CDR3nt: TGTGCCATCAGTGCACAACGACAGGGACTGAATTCACCCCTCCACTTT

abundance: .
d_gene: TRBD1
v_gene: TRBV4-1
j_gene: TRBJ2-7
CDR3aa: CASSQGLDRNYEQYF
CDR3nt: TGCGCCAGCAGCCAGGGTTTGGACAGGAACTACGAGCAGTACTTC

abundance: .
d_gene: TRBD1
v_gene: TRBV5-6
j_gene: TRBJ2-1
CDR3aa: CASSTQGARNEQFF
CDR3nt: TGTGCCAGCAGCACTCAGGGGGCGCGGAATGAGCAGTTCTTC

abundance: .
d_gene: .
v_gene: TRBV15
j_gene: TRBJ1-4
CDR3aa: CATSSYRATNEKLFF
CDR3nt: TGTGCCACCAGCAGTTACAGGGCTACTAATGAAAAACTGTTTTTT

abundance: .
d_gene: .
v_gene: TRBV19
j_gene: TRBJ2-6
CDR3aa: CASSPPQSGANVLTF
CDR3nt: TGTGCCAGTAGTCCCCCCCAGTCTGGGGCCAACGTCCTGACTTTC

abundance: once
d_gene: .
v_gene: TRBV6-2/TRBV6-3
j_gene: TRBJ1-5
CDR3aa: CASSQIRGVYSNQPQHF
CDR3nt: TGTGCCAGCAGCCAGATTCGAGGAGTTTATAGCAATCAGCCCCAGCATTTT

abundance: .
d_gene: .
v_gene: TRBV14
j_gene: TRBJ1-5
CDR3aa: CASSYPRAGAHLDAQHF
CDR3nt: TGTGCCAGCAGCTACCCCAGGGCGGGGGCGCATCTTGACGCCCAGCATTTT

abundance: .
d_gene: .
v_gene: TRBV10-3
j_gene: TRBJ1-2
CDR3aa: CAISEANYGYTF
CDR3nt: TGTGCCATCAGTGAAGCCAACTATGGCTACACCTTC

abundance: .
d_gene: .
v_gene: TRBV6-5
j_gene: TRBJ1-2
CDR3aa: CASSLGHYINYGYTF
CDR3nt: TGTGCCAGCAGCCTAGGACACTATATTAACTATGGCTACACCTTC

abundance: once
d_gene: TRBD1
v_gene: TRBV6-5
j_gene: TRBJ1-5
CDR3aa: CASCEMGQGNQPQHF
CDR3nt: TGTGCCAGCTGCGAAATGGGACAGGGAAATCAGCCCCAGCATTTT

abundance: .
d_gene: TRBD1
v_gene: TRBV3-1/TRBV3-2
j_gene: TRBJ1-2
CDR3aa: CASSQWSTGDYGYTF
CDR3nt: TGTGCCAGCAGCCAGTGGTCTACAGGGGACTATGGCTACACCTTC

abundance: .
d_gene: .
v_gene: TRBV6-5
j_gene: TRBJ2-3
CDR3aa: CASSLRGTGDTQYF
CDR3nt: TGTGCCAGCAGCCTTCGGGGAACCGGAGATACGCAGTATTTT

abundance: .
d_gene: TRBD1
v_gene: TRBV28
j_gene: TRBJ1-2
CDR3aa: CASSLGDRGRGYTF
CDR3nt: TGTGCCAGCAGTTTAGGAGACAGGGGAAGAGGCTACACCTTC

abundance: .
d_gene: TRBD1
v_gene: TRBV6-1
j_gene: TRBJ2-7
CDR3aa: CASRPGTGDQYF
CDR3nt: TGTGCCAGCAGACCTGGGACAGGTGATCAGTACTTC

abundance: .
d_gene: .
v_gene: TRBV10-3
j_gene: TRBJ1-2
CDR3aa: CAISETGGRSGYTF
CDR3nt: TGTGCCATCAGTGAAACGGGGGGGCGGTCTGGCTACACCTTC

abundance: .
d_gene: .
v_gene: TRBV7-9
j_gene: TRBJ1-1
CDR3aa: CASFRTRGSLTEAFF
CDR3nt: TGTGCCAGTTTTCGGACCCGGGGGTCTCTCACTGAAGCTTTCTTT

abundance: .
d_gene: .
v_gene: TRBV28
j_gene: TRBJ2-4
CDR3aa: CASRGTLAKNIQYF
CDR3nt: TGTGCCAGCAGGGGGACATTAGCCAAAAACATTCAGTACTTC

abundance: .
d_gene: TRBD1
v_gene: TRBV6-4
j_gene: TRBJ2-6
CDR3aa: CASSDWGQSSGANVLTF
CDR3nt: TGTGCCAGCAGTGATTGGGGACAGAGCTCTGGGGCCAACGTCCTGACTTTC

abundance: .
d_gene: .
v_gene: TRBV6-6
j_gene: TRBJ2-1
CDR3aa: CASSYSAVYNEQFF
CDR3nt: TGTGCCAGCAGTTACTCGGCAGTTTACAATGAGCAGTTCTTC

abundance: .
d_gene: .
v_gene: TRBV19
j_gene: TRBJ1-2
CDR3aa: CASSISPGRGFDGYTF
CDR3nt: TGTGCCAGTAGTATTAGCCCGGGCAGGGGTTTTGATGGCTACACCTTC

abundance: .
d_gene: .
v_gene: TRBV7-2
j_gene: TRBJ1-6
CDR3aa: CASSPQGGFNSPLHF
CDR3nt: TGTGCCAGCAGCCCCCAAGGCGGCTTTAATTCACCCCTCCACTTT

abundance: .
d_gene: TRBD1
v_gene: TRBV6-5
j_gene: TRBJ2-1
CDR3aa: CASSNRGSGEQFF
CDR3nt: TGTGCCAGCAGTAACAGGGGTTCTGGTGAGCAGTTCTTC

abundance: .
d_gene: TRBD2
v_gene: TRBV6-4
j_gene: TRBJ2-5
CDR3aa: CASLLSAGEQETQYF
CDR3nt: TGTGCCAGCCTTCTCTCTGCGGGGGAACAAGAGACCCAGTACTTC

abundance: few
d_gene: TRBD2
v_gene: TRBV4-2
j_gene: TRBJ2-5
CDR3aa: CASSQVSSGTGETQYF
CDR3nt: TGTGCCAGCAGCCAAGTATCTAGCGGGACGGGGGAGACCCAGTACTTC

abundance: .
d_gene: .
v_gene: TRBV25-1
j_gene: TRBJ2-5
CDR3aa: CASSELGGRETQYF
CDR3nt: TGTGCCAGCAGTGAATTAGGGGGACGGGAGACCCAGTACTTC

abundance: .
d_gene: TRBD2
v_gene: TRBV27
j_gene: TRBJ2-3
CDR3aa: CASSTLAGADTDTQYF
CDR3nt: TGTGCCAGCAGTACACTAGCGGGGGCCGACACAGATACGCAGTATTTT

abundance: .
d_gene: .
v_gene: TRBV7-7
j_gene: TRBJ2-5
CDR3aa: CASSLARSLQETQYF
CDR3nt: TGTGCTAGCAGCTTAGCGCGCTCGTTACAAGAGACCCAGTACTTC

abundance: .
d_gene: .
v_gene: TRBV7-2
j_gene: TRBJ1-2
CDR3aa: CASTKGLDQVYGYTF
CDR3nt: TGTGCCAGCACCAAAGGCCTGGATCAGGTCTATGGCTACACCTTC